A selection of T cell receptor beta chains follows, all from one sample in a study of CD8+CD57+ T cells in acquired aplastic anemia. TCRdb re-derived calls from the reads in MiXCR, one entry per CDR3 protein. The sample yields some 170,000 distinct CDR3 sequences, less than 60% seen once. The sample taken for sequencing was sorted CD4+, CD8+, or CD8+CD57+ T cells (not recorded which) from PBMCs. These receptor sequences come from a human donor with aplastic anemia. The CDR3 runs from the conserved cysteine through the conserved F or W. A D gene is named only where the DNA matches it firmly.

>TRBJ1-2|TRBV29-1|TRBD1
CSGGTDTNYGYTF
>TRBJ2-5|TRBV29-1|-
CSVDVGGQETQYF
>TRBJ2-3|TRBV5-1|-
CASSPQLADTQYF
>TRBJ2-1|TRBV24-1|-
CATSDFGRNEQFF
>TRBJ2-5|TRBV7-9|-
CASSFANALEQLF
>TRBJ2-7|TRBV15|-
CATSRGSHTAYEQYF
>TRBJ2-1|TRBV7-6|-
CASSSEAPHEQFF
>TRBJ2-3|TRBV24-1|-
CATSEQGPDTQYF
>TRBJ2-1|TRBV29-1|-
CSVETEGNYNEQFF
>TRBJ2-2|TRBV19|-
CASSIDLAAGELFF
>TRBJ2-3|TRBV20-1|-
CSANGDSKADTQYF
>TRBJ2-2|TRBV6-1|TRBD2
CASHLGTSGAEELFF
>TRBJ2-3|TRBV11-2|TRBD2
CASSLELGGGRTDTQYF
>TRBJ1-1|TRBV10-2|-
CASSERGRETEAFF
>TRBJ2-1|TRBV2|TRBD2
CASSRTSGVGNEQFF
>TRBJ2-7|TRBV6-1|-
CASGDKAYEQYF
>TRBJ1-1|TRBV12-5|-
CASGSGLAAFF
>TRBJ2-5|TRBV12-3/TRBV12-4|-
CASSLGTPRSTQYF
>TRBJ1-5|TRBV19|TRBD1
CASSNHRGSNQPQHF
>TRBJ1-1|TRBV2|TRBD1
CASTLGTGSTEAFF
>TRBJ1-2|TRBV15|-
CATSRNLGLPSSGYTF
>TRBJ2-7|TRBV25-1|-
CASRGTLRSSEQYF
>TRBJ2-7|TRBV14|TRBD2
CASSLYSPAGGSRYEQYF
>TRBJ1-4|TRBV5-1|-
CASSSPTGPNEKLFF
>TRBJ1-5|TRBV10-3|-
CAISESVGNQPQHF
>TRBJ2-7|TRBV28|-
CASTWGPHYEQYF
>TRBJ2-7|TRBV6-6|TRBD2
CASSYSGLASRQQYF
>TRBJ2-7|TRBV5-8|TRBD1
CASSGQGPPSYEQYF
>TRBJ2-7|TRBV20-1|TRBD1
CSARATGERYEQYF
>TRBJ2-7|TRBV10-3|-
CAIREDSPQQYF
>TRBJ2-1|TRBV2|TRBD2
CASSEARNGGTYNEQFF
>TRBJ1-2|TRBV27|-
CASSLMGGQGTYTF
>TRBJ2-7|TRBV29-1|TRBD1
CSSKTGGNYEQYF
>TRBJ2-7|TRBV24-1|TRBD1
CASSQSGQGAYEQYF
>TRBJ2-2|TRBV27|-
CASSEGKGAGELFF
>TRBJ1-3|TRBV7-9|TRBD1
CASSFDGTGKTIYF
>TRBJ1-4|TRBV29-1|-
CSVETGLNEKLFF
>TRBJ2-2|TRBV6-4|TRBD2
CASSGTSGNTGELFF
>TRBJ1-5|TRBV12-3/TRBV12-4|-
CASSRTLPGNGNQPQHF
>TRBJ1-2|TRBV7-9|-
CASSLGGGGYTF
>TRBJ2-7|TRBV5-1|-
CASSDPGDSAYEQYF
>TRBJ2-3|TRBV20-1|-
CSARGGYGANSPNTDTQYF
>TRBJ2-7|TRBV29-1|-
CSVVPRRNEQYF
>TRBJ2-5|TRBV28|-
CASSHPPGETQYF
>TRBJ1-4|TRBV10-1|TRBD1
CASTGTGEGATNEKLFF